A selection of T cell receptor beta chains follows, all from one sample in a study of blood T cell repertoires in COVID-19. Assay used: immunoSEQ multiplex PCR; TCRdb lists only in-frame clones, some missing. The sample has 110,000 to 150,000 clones; around three quarters are singletons. The sample consisted of peripheral blood. The source is a man between 60 and 75 years old with acute or convalescent COVID-19. Each CDR3 is given with its conserved first and last residue. D genes are given only for firm matches. Some rows mark clone size as missing; the rest say once, few, many or name a class of expanded clone.

TRBV9	17	TRBJ2-1	TRBD2	.	CASSKTPTSLSYNEQFF	TGTGCCAGCAGCAAAACACCGACTAGCCTCTCCTACAATGAGCAGTTCTTC
TRBV4-1	14	TRBJ2-1	.	.	CASSDRVGGNEQFF	TGCGCCAGCAGCGACAGGGTGGGAGGCAATGAGCAGTTCTTC
TRBV6-2/TRBV6-3	15	TRBJ2-3	.	.	CASSYSGGSVNTQYF	TGTGCCAGCAGTTACTCGGGCGGGTCCGTGAATACGCAGTATTTT
TRBV19	14	TRBJ1-3	.	.	CASSMPGSGNTIYF	TGTGCCAGTAGTATGCCCGGCTCTGGAAACACCATATATTTT
TRBV2	16	TRBJ2-7	TRBD2	.	CASAGVTSGSDYEQYF	TGTGCCAGCGCCGGGGTGACTAGCGGGTCAGACTACGAGCAGTACTTC
TRBV30	14	TRBJ1-6	TRBD1	.	CAWRHRDSGSPLHF	TGTGCCTGGCGCCATAGGGACAGCGGATCACCCCTCCACTTT
TRBV3-1/TRBV3-2	12	TRBJ2-1	.	.	CASSQGHQEQFF	TGTGCCAGCAGCCAAGGCCACCAGGAGCAGTTCTTC
TRBV27	14	TRBJ2-1	.	once	CASSPLTRYNEQFF	TGTGCCAGCAGTCCGTTGACTAGGTACAATGAGCAGTTCTTC
TRBV6-6	14	TRBJ2-7	.	.	CASSYNGGLGEQYF	TGTGCCAGCAGTTACAATGGGGGCTTGGGCGAGCAGTACTTC
TRBV14	14	TRBJ2-1	TRBD2	.	CASSNQLAGDEQFF	TGTGCCAGCAGCAACCAGCTAGCGGGCGATGAGCAGTTCTTC
TRBV29-1	14	TRBJ2-3	TRBD2	.	CSVGVREGTDTQYF	TGCAGCGTTGGGGTGCGGGAGGGCACAGATACGCAGTATTTT
TRBV10-3	13	TRBJ2-7	TRBD2	.	CAIKREGLYEQYF	TGTGCCATCAAGCGGGAGGGCCTCTACGAGCAGTACTTC
TRBV7-2	14	TRBJ1-4	.	.	CASRAGGDREKLFF	TGTGCCAGCAGGGCGGGGGGGGATCGAGAAAAACTGTTTTTT
TRBV5-1	18	TRBJ2-1	TRBD2	.	CASSLGGSSGSRDNEQFF	TGCGCCAGCAGCTTGGGGGGAAGTAGCGGGAGTAGGGACAATGAGCAGTTCTTC
TRBV3-1/TRBV3-2	15	TRBJ1-1	.	few	CASSQEFRARTEAFF	TGTGCCAGCAGCCAAGAATTCAGGGCCAGGACTGAAGCTTTCTTT
TRBV28	13	TRBJ2-7	.	.	CASSLQGRNEQYF	TGTGCCAGCAGTCTTCAGGGAAGAAACGAGCAGTACTTC
TRBV7-2	14	TRBJ2-5	TRBD1	.	CASSRGQGGETQYF	TGTGCCAGCAGCCGGGGACAGGGCGGAGAGACCCAGTACTTC
TRBV7-9	13	TRBJ1-2	.	few	CASSLEGGVGYTF	TGTGCCAGCAGCTTAGAGGGAGGGGTAGGCTACACCTTC
TRBV27	15	TRBJ2-1	.	.	CASSFGPRGYNEQFF	TGTGCCAGCAGTTTCGGCCCACGAGGCTACAATGAGCAGTTCTTC
TRBV28	14	TRBJ2-7	TRBD2	few	CASRPTSGSYEQYF	TGTGCCAGCAGGCCCACTAGCGGCTCCTACGAGCAGTACTTC
TRBV19	14	TRBJ2-5	TRBD2	.	CASHEAGGVETQYF	TGTGCCAGTCATGAAGCGGGAGGAGTAGAGACCCAGTACTTC
TRBV5-6	15	TRBJ1-2	TRBD1	.	CASSFGDRGNYGYTF	TGTGCCAGCAGCTTTGGGGACAGGGGTAACTATGGCTACACCTTC
TRBV7-8	14	TRBJ1-5	.	.	CASREQGSNQPQHF	TGTGCCAGCAGAGAACAGGGAAGCAATCAGCCCCAGCATTTT
TRBV3-1/TRBV3-2	15	TRBJ2-1	TRBD2	few	CASSRALAGAYEQFF	TGTGCCAGCAGTCGTGCTTTGGCGGGAGCGTATGAGCAGTTCTTC
TRBV10-1	15	TRBJ2-2	.	.	CASTGTSGTTGELFF	TGCGCCAGTACCGGGACTTCGGGGACTACCGGGGAGCTGTTTTTT
TRBV9	15	TRBJ2-3	.	.	CASSVGGRVPDTQYF	TGTGCCAGCAGCGTAGGTGGGAGAGTCCCAGATACGCAGTATTTT
TRBV5-1	14	TRBJ1-5	.	few	CASSLVPGGQPQHF	TGCGCCAGCAGCTTGGTGCCGGGGGGTCAGCCCCAGCATTTT
TRBV10-3	18	TRBJ2-3	TRBD2	.	CAISESRGTSGRGNTQYF	TGTGCCATCAGTGAGTCAAGAGGGACTAGCGGGAGGGGAAATACGCAGTATTTT
TRBV5-6	15	TRBJ2-7	TRBD2	.	CASSWDLAGKGEQYF	TGTGCCAGCAGCTGGGATTTAGCGGGCAAGGGGGAGCAGTACTTC
TRBV19	13	TRBJ1-5	.	.	CASSAALLQPQHF	TGTGCCAGTAGTGCGGCGCTCCTACAGCCCCAGCATTTT
TRBV9	16	TRBJ2-7	TRBD1	.	CASGLHRTGHHYEQYF	TGTGCCAGCGGTCTGCACCGGACAGGGCATCACTACGAGCAGTACTTC
TRBV27	13	TRBJ1-1	.	.	CASSTGINTEAFF	TGTGCCAGCAGCACAGGGATTAACACTGAAGCTTTCTTT
TRBV27	15	TRBJ1-5	TRBD1	.	CASSPLDRRNQPQHF	TGTGCCAGCAGTCCCTTGGACAGGCGTAATCAGCCCCAGCATTTT
TRBV6-4	15	TRBJ2-1	TRBD2	.	CASSAASGSGDEQFF	TGTGCCAGCAGTGCGGCTAGCGGGAGTGGCGATGAGCAGTTCTTC
TRBV6-5	13	TRBJ2-1	.	.	CASSSGQLDEQFF	TGTGCCAGCAGTTCCGGACAGCTCGATGAGCAGTTCTTC
TRBV7-9	17	TRBJ1-6	TRBD1	.	CASSDPGQGGWNSPLHF	TGTGCCAGCAGCGATCCAGGACAGGGGGGATGGAATTCACCCCTCCACTTT
TRBV6-5	14	TRBJ1-3	.	.	CASRTVNGGNTIYF	TGTGCCAGCCGTACGGTGAACGGTGGAAACACCATATATTTT
TRBV18	17	TRBJ2-6	.	.	CASSPPEGGGGANVLTF	TGTGCCAGCTCACCACCGGAGGGCGGAGGAGGGGCCAACGTCCTGACTTTC
TRBV5-5	14	TRBJ2-7	TRBD1	.	CASSLWDRAYEQYF	TGTGCCAGCAGCTTGTGGGACAGAGCCTACGAGCAGTACTTC
TRBV19	16	TRBJ1-1	TRBD1	once	CASSTGTGGMNTEAFF	TGTGCCAGTAGTACCGGGACAGGGGGCATGAACACTGAAGCTTTCTTT
TRBV11-2	13	TRBJ2-7	.	.	CASSLDISYEQYF	TGTGCCAGCAGCTTAGATATCTCCTACGAGCAGTACTTC
TRBV19	14	TRBJ2-7	TRBD2	.	CASSTTGLADEQYF	TGTGCCAGTAGTACTACGGGACTAGCGGACGAGCAGTACTTC
TRBV3-1/TRBV3-2	14	TRBJ1-3	.	.	CASSPAGHGNTIYF	TGTGCCAGCAGCCCGGCAGGGCATGGAAACACCATATATTTT
TRBV18	17	TRBJ2-3	TRBD1	once	CASSPGGQSPSTDTQYF	TGTGCCAGCTCACCAGGGGGACAGTCCCCTAGCACAGATACGCAGTATTTT
TRBV7-2	15	TRBJ2-2	TRBD2	once	CASSPSGRASGELFF	TGTGCCAGCAGCCCTAGCGGGAGGGCCTCCGGGGAGCTGTTTTTT
TRBV5-6	16	TRBJ2-1	TRBD2	.	CASSFRRLAGGGEQFF	TGTGCCAGCAGCTTCAGGCGGCTAGCGGGAGGAGGTGAGCAGTTCTTC
TRBV28	15	TRBJ2-7	TRBD2	.	CASSLDPGGAYEQYF	TGTGCCAGCAGTTTAGACCCGGGAGGAGCCTACGAGCAGTACTTC
TRBV2	14	TRBJ2-2	TRBD1	.	CASGQGFSTGELFF	TGTGCCAGCGGACAGGGTTTTAGCACCGGGGAGCTGTTTTTT